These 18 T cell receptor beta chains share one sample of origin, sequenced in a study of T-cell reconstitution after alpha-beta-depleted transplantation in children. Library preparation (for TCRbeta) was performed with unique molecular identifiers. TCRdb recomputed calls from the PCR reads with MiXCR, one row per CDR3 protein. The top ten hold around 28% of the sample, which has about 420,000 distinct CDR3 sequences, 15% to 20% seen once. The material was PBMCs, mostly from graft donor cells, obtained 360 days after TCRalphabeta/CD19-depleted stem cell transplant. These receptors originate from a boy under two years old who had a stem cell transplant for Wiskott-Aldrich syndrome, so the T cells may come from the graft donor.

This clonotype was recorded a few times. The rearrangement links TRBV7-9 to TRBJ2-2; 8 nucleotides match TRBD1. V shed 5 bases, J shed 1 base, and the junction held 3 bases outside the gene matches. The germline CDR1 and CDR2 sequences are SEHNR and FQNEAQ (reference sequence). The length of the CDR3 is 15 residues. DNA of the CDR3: TGTGCCAGCAGCGCTGGACAGGGGAACACCGGGGAGCTGTTTTTT. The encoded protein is CASSAGQGNTGELFF.

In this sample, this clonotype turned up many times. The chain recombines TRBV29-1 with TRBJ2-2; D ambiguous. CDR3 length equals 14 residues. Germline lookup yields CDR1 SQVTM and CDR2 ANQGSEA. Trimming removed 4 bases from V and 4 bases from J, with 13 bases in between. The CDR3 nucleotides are TGCAGCGTTGGGGATCCTCTTGGCACCGGGGAGCTGTTTTTT. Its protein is CSVGDPLGTGELFF.

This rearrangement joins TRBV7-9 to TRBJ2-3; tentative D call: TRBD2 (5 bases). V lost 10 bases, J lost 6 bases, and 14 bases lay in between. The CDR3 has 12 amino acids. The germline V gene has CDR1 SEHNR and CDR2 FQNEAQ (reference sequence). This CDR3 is CANRPRGDTQYF. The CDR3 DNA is TGTGCCAACAGACCACGAGGGGATACGCAGTATTTT.

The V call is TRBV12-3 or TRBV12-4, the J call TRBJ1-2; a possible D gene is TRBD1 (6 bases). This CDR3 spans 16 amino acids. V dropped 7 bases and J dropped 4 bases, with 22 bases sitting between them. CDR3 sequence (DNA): TGTGCCAGCATTTCGTATTCCTACAGGGAAGGCTATGGCTACACCTTC. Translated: CASISYSYREGYGYTF.

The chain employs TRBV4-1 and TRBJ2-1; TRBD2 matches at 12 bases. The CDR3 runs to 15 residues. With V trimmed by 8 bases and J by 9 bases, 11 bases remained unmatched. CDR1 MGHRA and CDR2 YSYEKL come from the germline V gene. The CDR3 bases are TGCGCCAGCGGAGTTGGACTAGCGGGGTGGAGTGAGCAGTTCTTC. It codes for CASGVGLAGWSEQFF.

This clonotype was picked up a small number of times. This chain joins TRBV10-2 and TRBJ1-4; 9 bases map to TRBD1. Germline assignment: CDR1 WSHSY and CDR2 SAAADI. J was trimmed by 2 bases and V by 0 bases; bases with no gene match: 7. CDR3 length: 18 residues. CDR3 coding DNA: TGCGCCAGCAGTGAGTCGGGGACAGGGATGATGACTAATGAAAAACTGTTTTTT. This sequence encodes CASSESGTGMMTNEKLFF.

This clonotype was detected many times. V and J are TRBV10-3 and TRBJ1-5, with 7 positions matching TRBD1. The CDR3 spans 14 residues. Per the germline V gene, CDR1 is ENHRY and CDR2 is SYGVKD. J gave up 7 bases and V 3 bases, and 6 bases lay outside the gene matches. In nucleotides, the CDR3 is TGTGCCATCAGTGAAAGACAGGGCACCCAGCCCCAGCATTTT. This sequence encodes CAISERQGTQPQHF.

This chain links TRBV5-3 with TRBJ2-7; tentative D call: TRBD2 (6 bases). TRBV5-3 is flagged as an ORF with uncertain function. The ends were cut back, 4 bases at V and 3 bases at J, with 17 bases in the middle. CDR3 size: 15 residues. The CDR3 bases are TGTGCCAGAAGCCAACCGGGGGATAAAGGCTACGAGCAGTACTTC. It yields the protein CARSQPGDKGYEQYF.

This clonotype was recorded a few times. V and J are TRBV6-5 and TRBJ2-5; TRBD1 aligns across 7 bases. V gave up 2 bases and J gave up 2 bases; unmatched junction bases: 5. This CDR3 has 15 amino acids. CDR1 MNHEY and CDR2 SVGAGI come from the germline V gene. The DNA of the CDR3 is TGTGCCAGCAGTTACGCCCGGGACAGACAAGAGACCCAGTACTTC. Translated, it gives CASSYARDRQETQYF.

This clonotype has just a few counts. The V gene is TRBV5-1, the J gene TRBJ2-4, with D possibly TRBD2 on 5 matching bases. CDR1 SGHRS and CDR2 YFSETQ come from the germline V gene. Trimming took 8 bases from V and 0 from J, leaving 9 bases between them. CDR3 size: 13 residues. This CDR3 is CASRGLAKNIQYF. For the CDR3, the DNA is TGCGCCAGTCGGGGTCTAGCCAAAAACATTCAGTACTTC.

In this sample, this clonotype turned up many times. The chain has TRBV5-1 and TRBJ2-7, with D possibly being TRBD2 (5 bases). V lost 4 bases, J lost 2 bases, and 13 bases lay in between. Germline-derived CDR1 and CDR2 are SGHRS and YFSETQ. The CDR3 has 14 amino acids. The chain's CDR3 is CASSTRTSPYEQYF. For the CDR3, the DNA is TGCGCCAGCAGCACTAGGACGTCCCCCTACGAGCAGTACTTC.

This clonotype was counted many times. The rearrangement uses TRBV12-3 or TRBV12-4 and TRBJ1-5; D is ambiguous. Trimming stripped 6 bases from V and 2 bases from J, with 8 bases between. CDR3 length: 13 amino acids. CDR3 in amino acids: CASSFGGNQPQHF. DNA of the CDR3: TGTGCCAGCAGCTTCGGGGGCAATCAGCCCCAGCATTTT.

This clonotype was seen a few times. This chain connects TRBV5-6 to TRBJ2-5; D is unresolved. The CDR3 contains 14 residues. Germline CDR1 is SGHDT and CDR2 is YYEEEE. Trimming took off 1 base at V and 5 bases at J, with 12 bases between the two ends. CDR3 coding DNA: TGTGCCAGCAGCTTGCGGGCTTTAGGGGAGACCCAGTACTTC. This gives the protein CASSLRALGETQYF.

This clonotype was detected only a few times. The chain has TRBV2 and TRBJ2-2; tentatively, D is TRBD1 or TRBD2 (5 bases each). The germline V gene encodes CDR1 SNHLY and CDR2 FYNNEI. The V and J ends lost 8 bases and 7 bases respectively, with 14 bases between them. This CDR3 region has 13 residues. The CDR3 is CASSGTRDGELFF. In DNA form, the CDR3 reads TGTGCCAGCTCCGGGACCAGAGACGGGGAGCTGTTTTTT.

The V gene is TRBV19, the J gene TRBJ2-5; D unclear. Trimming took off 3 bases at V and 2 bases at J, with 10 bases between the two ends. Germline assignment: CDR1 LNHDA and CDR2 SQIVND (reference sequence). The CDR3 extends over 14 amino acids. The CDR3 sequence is CASSMGNPQETQYF. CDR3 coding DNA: TGTGCCAGTAGTATGGGCAACCCACAAGAGACCCAGTACTTC.

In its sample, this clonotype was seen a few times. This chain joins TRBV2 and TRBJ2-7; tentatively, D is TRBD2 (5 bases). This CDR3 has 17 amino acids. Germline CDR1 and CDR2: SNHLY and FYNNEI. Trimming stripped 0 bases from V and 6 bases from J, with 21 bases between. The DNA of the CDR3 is TGTGCCAGCAGTGAAGCGGGCTGGCTAGCTTGGTCGCGCGAGCAGTACTTC. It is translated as CASSEAGWLAWSREQYF.

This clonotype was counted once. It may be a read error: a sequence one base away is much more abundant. The CDR3 coding sequence is TGCGCCAGCAGCTCCTCGCACAGGAAGGAGACCCAGTACTTC. It is translated as CASSSSHRKETQYF. The rearrangement joins TRBV5-1 to TRBJ2-5, with a tentative D call TRBD1 (5 bases). CDR3 size: 14 residues. Looked up from germline, CDR1 is SGHRS and CDR2 is YFSETQ. V was pared by 3 bases and J by 5 bases, with 14 bases between.

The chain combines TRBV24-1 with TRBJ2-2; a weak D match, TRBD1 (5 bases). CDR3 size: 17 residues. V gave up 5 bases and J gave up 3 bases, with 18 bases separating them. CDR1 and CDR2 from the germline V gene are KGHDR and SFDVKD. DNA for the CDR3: TGTGCCACCAGTGGTCCGTGGACATTAAGGGACACCGGGGAGCTGTTTTTT. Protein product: CATSGPWTLRDTGELFF.